The 30 T cell receptor beta chains listed next were all sequenced from one sample in a study of Ad26.COV2.S vaccination and SARS-CoV-2 variants. Clones were read by immunoSEQ multiplex PCR, and TCRdb kept only the in-frame ones, dropping some. There are about 350,000 clones in the sample; roughly nine tenths occur only once, and 3.5% to 4.5% lies in the top ten. Specimen: peripheral blood, collected after recovery from COVID-19. These receptors all stem from a human donor who had recovered from COVID-19.

J is TRBJ2-5 and V is TRBV29-1; TRBD1 or TRBD2 may be the D gene (5 bases each). Looked up from germline, CDR1 is SQVTM and CDR2 is ANQGSEA. This CDR3 region has 13 residues. Trimming took 1 base from V and 3 from J, leaving 9 bases between them. The DNA of the CDR3 is TGCAGCGTTGAAGTGGGGGTCGAAGAGACCCAGTACTTC. Protein: CSVEVGVEETQYF.

This clone showed up just once. CDR3 protein: CASSVGVSPYEQYF. The CDR3, as DNA: TGTGCCAGCAGCGTGGGGGTTAGTCCATACGAGCAGTACTTC. V is TRBV3-1 (or the pseudogene TRBV3-2) and J is TRBJ2-7; D is possibly TRBD1 or TRBD2 (5 bases each). The CDR3 consists of 14 residues. Germline V gene sequence: CDR1 LGHDT, CDR2 YNNKEL (reference sequence). The V end was cut by 5 bases, the J end by 4 bases, with 15 bases between.

Turning to this clone: Other nucleotide sequences from this sample produce the same CDR3. The chain couples TRBV2 to TRBJ2-3, with a possible D match to TRBD2 (6 bases). V was trimmed by 5 bases and J by 1 base, leaving 10 bases between them. The CDR3 loop spans 14 amino acids. Germline CDR1 reads SNHLY; CDR2 reads FYNNEI. The CDR3 bases are TGTGCCAGCAGTAGGGGCGGGGGCACAGATACGCAGTATTTT. Its translation is CASSRGGGTDTQYF.

The V call is TRBV7-9, the J call TRBJ2-6; TRBD2 might be the D (7 bases). Trimming left V 2 bases short and J 0 bases short, with 17 bases between. Germline CDR1 reads SEHNR; CDR2 reads FQNEAQ (reference sequence). This CDR3 spans 19 amino acids. The CDR3: CASSLWGGHEGSGANVLTF. The CDR3 DNA reads TGTGCCAGCAGCTTATGGGGGGGACACGAAGGCTCTGGGGCCAACGTCCTGACTTTC.

The V gene is TRBV6-1, the J gene TRBJ2-5; possibly TRBD1 or TRBD2 for D (5 bases each). V dropped 3 bases and J dropped 1 base, with 9 bases sitting between them. This CDR3 is 14 amino acids long. The germline CDR1 and CDR2 sequences are MNHNS and SASEGT. CDR3 sequence (DNA): TGTGCCAGCAGTGAGGGACCGTCCCAAGAGACCCAGTACTTC. Translating gives CASSEGPSQETQYF.

The J gene is TRBJ1-2, the V gene TRBV30, with 7 nucleotides matching TRBD1. The CDR3 has 13 residues. Germline V gene data show CDR1 as GTSNPN and CDR2 as SVGIG (reference sequence). Germline trimming cut 0 bases from V and 4 bases from J; bases unmatched to any gene: 2. The CDR3 DNA reads as TGTGCCTGGAGTGTACACAGGGGCTATGGCTACACCTTC. Translating it yields CAWSVHRGYGYTF.

The rearrangement links TRBV6-4 to TRBJ2-7; TRBD1 matches at 8 bases. CDR3 length: 12 residues. Trimming took 2 bases from V and 10 from J; bases not matched to a gene: 4. Germline V gene lookup returns CDR1 MRHNA and CDR2 SNTAGT. The CDR3: CASSDGTGGQYF. CDR3 DNA: TGTGCCAGCAGTGACGGAACAGGGGGACAGTACTTC.

The CDR3 sequence is CASSYGVLSYGYTF. The CDR3 DNA reads TGTGCCAGCAGTTATGGTGTCCTTTCTTATGGCTACACCTTC. The chain couples TRBV6-9 to TRBJ1-2, with D hard to call. The germline V and J ends were trimmed by 2 bases and 5 bases, with 12 bases remaining between them. The CDR3 spans 14 residues. The germline V gene has CDR1 MNHGY and CDR2 SVAAGI.

The V and J genes are TRBV7-9 and TRBJ2-3; D remains unclear. The length of the CDR3 is 14 residues. Trimming took 1 base from V and 5 from J, leaving 10 bases between them. The V gene's germline CDR1 is SEHNR and CDR2 FQNEAQ (reference sequence). CDR3 amino acids: CASSLESRGDTQYF. Written as DNA, the CDR3 is TGTGCCAGCAGCTTAGAATCCCGTGGAGATACGCAGTATTTT.

The chain combines TRBV7-2 with TRBJ1-2; maybe TRBD1 (6 bases). CDR1 is SGHTA, CDR2 FQGNSA, per germline. V lost 5 bases and J 8 bases, leaving 12 bases between the germline ends. The CDR3 runs to 12 residues. The CDR3: CASSTAGGGYTF. The CDR3 nucleotides are TGTGCCAGCAGCACGGCCGGGGGCGGCTACACCTTC.

J is TRBJ1-1 and V is TRBV6-5, with a possible D match to TRBD1 (6 bases). Germline CDR1 and CDR2: MNHEY and SVGAGI. V was pared by 6 bases and J by 3 bases, with 17 bases between. This CDR3 has 15 residues. The CDR3 nucleotides read TGTGCCAGCAGCCGGGACACGGGAGGATACACTGAAGCTTTCTTT. This encodes CASSRDTGGYTEAFF.

The V gene is TRBV19, the J gene TRBJ1-5, with D perhaps TRBD1 (5 bases). The V and J ends lost 2 bases and 2 bases respectively, with 10 bases between them. This CDR3 region has 15 residues. Germline lookup yields CDR1 LNHDA and CDR2 SQIVND (reference sequence). The DNA for the CDR3 is TGTGCCAGTAGTATATCGGAAGGGGGCAATCAGCCCCAGCATTTT. Protein sequence: CASSISEGGNQPQHF.

This chain links TRBV7-2 with TRBJ1-2; D is unclear. Germline V gene sequence: CDR1 SGHTA, CDR2 FQGNSA. Trimming took 6 bases from V and 5 from J, leaving 19 bases between them. The CDR3 extends over 15 amino acids. Here the CDR3 DNA reads TGTGCCAGCAGTGACAATCTCCTCGGGTTATATGGCTACACCTTC. It translates to CASSDNLLGLYGYTF.

This chain joins TRBV6-5 and TRBJ1-1; D may be TRBD1 (5 bases). V gave up 8 bases and J gave up 4 bases, with 8 bases separating them. There are 11 residues in the CDR3. Per the germline V gene, CDR1 is MNHEY and CDR2 is SVGAGI. The CDR3 spells CASSRGTEAFF. In DNA form, the CDR3 reads TGTGCCAGCTCGAGGGGCACTGAAGCTTTCTTT.

The chain employs TRBV29-1 and TRBJ1-1, with 8 bases identical to TRBD1. Germline V gene data show CDR1 as SQVTM and CDR2 as ANQGSEA. This CDR3 spans 14 amino acids. The J segment lost 5 bases and the V segment lost 0 bases, leaving 5 bases of the junction unmatched. The DNA of the CDR3 is TGCAGCGTTGAAGATCGTACAGGGGGAACTGAAGCTTTCTTT. As protein: CSVEDRTGGTEAFF.

The V and J genes are TRBV15 and TRBJ1-2, with D possibly being TRBD1 (6 bases). Germline V CDR1 and CDR2: LNHNV, YYDKDF (reference sequence). Trimming took off 3 bases at V and 1 base at J, with 15 bases between the two ends. There are 16 residues in the CDR3. CDR3 amino acids: CATSRNPPDSNYGYTF. The CDR3 coding sequence is TGTGCCACCAGCAGGAACCCCCCGGACAGTAACTATGGCTACACCTTC.

The rearrangement links TRBV4-2 to TRBJ2-3; TRBD1 aligns across 7 bases. The CDR3 runs to 16 residues. Germline-derived CDR1 and CDR2 are LGHNA and YNFKEQ. Unmatched junction bases numbered 9, after V lost 4 bases and J lost 2 bases. CDR3 protein: CASSPTYRGNTDTQYF. Here the CDR3 DNA reads TGTGCCAGCAGCCCTACATACAGGGGTAACACAGATACGCAGTATTTT.

The chain joins TRBV27 to TRBJ2-7; weak D call: TRBD1 (7 bases). The CDR3 is made up of 13 amino acids. The V gene's germline CDR1 is MNHEY and CDR2 SMNVEV (reference sequence). V lost 6 bases and J 4 bases, leaving 13 bases between the germline ends. The chain's CDR3 is CASRQTGTYEQYF. CDR3 in DNA: TGTGCCAGCAGGCAGACAGGGACTTACGAGCAGTACTTC.

The chain couples TRBV5-1 to TRBJ2-3; 10 bases are shared with TRBD2. CDR3 length: 15 amino acids. The junction had 6 bases not matched to a gene; V was cut back by 6 bases and J by 2 bases. Germline V gene data show CDR1 as SGHRS and CDR2 as YFSETQ. CDR3 loop: CASTLAGGLTDTQYF. Written as DNA, the CDR3 is TGCGCCAGCACCTTAGCGGGGGGCCTCACAGATACGCAGTATTTT.

This clone is a singleton in its sample. The chain is built from TRBV2 and TRBJ2-7; maybe TRBD2 (5 bases). This CDR3 comprises 12 residues. The V end lost 7 bases, the J end lost 0 bases, and 7 bases lay between the germline ends. CDR1 and CDR2 from the germline V gene are SNHLY and FYNNEI. The CDR3 coding sequence is TGTGCCAGCAAGGAGGACTCCTACGAGCAGTACTTC. It encodes CASKEDSYEQYF. Together with reference TRBV2 and TRBJ2-7, the CDR3 gives the full variable domain: EPEVTQTPSHQVTQMGQEVILRCVPISNHLYFYWYRQILGQKVEFLVSFYNNEISEKSEIFDDQFSVERPDGSNFTLKIRSTKLEDSAMYFCASKEDSYEQYFGPGTRLTVT.

The J gene is TRBJ1-1, the V gene TRBV9; possible D gene TRBD1, 6 bases. V lost 0 bases, J lost 6 bases, and 12 bases lay in between. Looked up from germline, CDR1 is SGDLS and CDR2 is YYNGEE. The CDR3 totals 14 residues. CDR3 nucleotides: TGTGCCAGCAGCGTAGCCGGAGGGGGTGCTGAAGCTTTCTTT. It encodes CASSVAGGGAEAFF.

The CDR3 sequence is CASTRGTTQETQYF. The CDR3 nucleotides read TGTGCCAGCACGCGGGGTACGACTCAAGAGACCCAGTACTTC. V usage is TRBV6-5 and J usage is TRBJ2-5; perhaps TRBD2 as D (6 bases). CDR3 length: 14 residues. Looked up from germline, CDR1 is MNHEY and CDR2 is SVGAGI. Trimming stripped 7 bases from V and 2 bases from J, with 14 bases between.

The gene calls are TRBV13 and TRBJ1-6; D is unclear. Per the germline V gene, CDR1 is PRHDT and CDR2 is FYEKMQ (reference sequence). CDR3 size: 16 residues. V was cut by 6 bases and J by 0 bases, with 12 bases left in between. CDR3 bases: TGTGCCAGCAGATACCTTGGCGACTCCTATAATTCACCCCTCCACTTT. Protein: CASRYLGDSYNSPLHF.

This chain joins TRBV5-4 and TRBJ2-7, with 7 bases identical to TRBD1. CDR3 length equals 13 residues. The trim removed 4 bases at V and 2 bases at J, leaving 3 bases unmatched. CDR1 is SGHNT and CDR2 is YYREEE in the germline V gene (reference sequence). Here the CDR3 DNA reads TGTGCCAGCAGCCAGGACAGGACCTACGAGCAGTACTTC. Translating gives CASSQDRTYEQYF.

The chain uses TRBV9 and TRBJ2-7, with D perhaps matching TRBD1 (5 bases). The ends were cut back, 3 bases at V and 6 bases at J, with 16 bases in the middle. The V gene's germline CDR1 is SGDLS and CDR2 YYNGEE. The CDR3 spans 14 residues. CDR3 amino acids: CASSAGSPGAEQYF. CDR3 DNA: TGTGCCAGCAGCGCTGGGTCCCCTGGGGCCGAGCAGTACTTC. Based on the CDR3 plus reference TRBV9 and TRBJ2-7, the full variable domain is DSGVTQTPKHLITATGQRVTLRCSPRSGDLSVYWYQQSLDQGLQFLIQYYNGEERAKGNILERFSAQQFPDLHSELNLSSLELGDSALYFCASSAGSPGAEQYFGPGTRLTVT.

The chain's CDR3 is CASSLPVGQNTEAFF. The CDR3 region has the DNA TGTGCCAGCAGCTTACCCGTAGGACAGAACACTGAAGCTTTCTTT. The rearrangement links TRBV7-8 to TRBJ1-1; tentative D call: TRBD1 (5 bases). V was trimmed by 2 bases and J by 1 base, leaving 11 bases between them. Looked up from germline, CDR1 is SGHVS and CDR2 is FQNEAQ. CDR3 length equals 15 residues.

The chain is built from TRBV12-3 or TRBV12-4 and TRBJ1-2; 7 bases match TRBD1. V lost 6 bases and J lost 8; bases outside the gene matches: 9. This CDR3 contains 13 residues. CDR3 protein: CASSQGQPWGYTF. CDR3 nucleotide sequence: TGTGCCAGCAGCCAGGGACAGCCCTGGGGCTACACCTTC.

This sequence joins TRBV4-1 and TRBJ2-1; TRBD2 matches at 8 bases. Germline values: CDR1 MGHRA, CDR2 YSYEKL. The CDR3 spans 14 residues. J was trimmed by 10 bases and V by 0 bases; bases with no gene match: 5. The CDR3 region is CASSQEVASGEQFF. The CDR3 DNA sequence: TGCGCCAGCAGCCAAGAGGTAGCTAGCGGGGAGCAGTTCTTC.

This sequence joins TRBV29-1 and TRBJ1-3; the D gene is possibly TRBD1 (6 bases). Germline lookup yields CDR1 SQVTM and CDR2 ANQGSEA. The CDR3 is 13 residues long. V gave up 4 bases and J gave up 4 bases, with 11 bases separating them. The CDR3 region has the DNA TGCAGCGTTGTCGGGGGGCAGGGAAACACCATATATTTT. This gives the protein CSVVGGQGNTIYF.

The chain links TRBV7-2 to TRBJ2-3; 10 bases match TRBD2. Unmatched junction bases numbered 8, after V lost 1 base and J lost 4 bases. Per the germline V gene, CDR1 is SGHTA and CDR2 is FQGNSA. This CDR3 has 17 residues. As DNA, the CDR3 is TGTGCCAGCAGCTTAGAGCGGGGGGGCCATTTAGCAGATACGCAGTATTTT. This translates into CASSLERGGHLADTQYF.